The rows below give T cell receptor beta chains drawn from one sample of a study of glioma-infiltrating T cells after dendritic cell vaccination. The data were produced by immunoSEQ multiplex PCR, yet TCRdb's version contains in-frame clones alone and is incomplete. The table shows fewer than 75,000 clones, with approximately 80% occurring only once. Sequenced here: blood, sampled before dendritic cell vaccination. These receptor sequences come from a human donor with glioblastoma. The CDR3 runs from the conserved cysteine through the conserved F or W. Each record gives: clone size, V gene, J gene, D gene, CDR3 DNA, CDR3 protein. The D gene is left open where the match is weak. Clone size is shown for a subset of rows, as once, few, many or a class of expanded clone.

clone size: NA; V gene: TRBV5-4; J gene: TRBJ2-7; D gene: TRBD1; CDR3 DNA: TGTGCCAGCAGAGGTGACAGGGGGCTTAGCGAGCAGTACTTC; CDR3 protein: CASRGDRGLSEQYF
clone size: once; V gene: TRBV7-3; J gene: TRBJ2-2; D gene: TRBD1; CDR3 DNA: TGTGCCAGCAGCCAGACTATACAGGGGACCGGGGAGCTGTTTTTT; CDR3 protein: CASSQTIQGTGELFF
clone size: NA; V gene: TRBV2; J gene: TRBJ1-5; D gene: NA; CDR3 DNA: TGTGCCAGCAGTCGCGACAGGCAGGGCAATCAGCCCCAGCATTTT; CDR3 protein: CASSRDRQGNQPQHF
clone size: NA; V gene: TRBV5-1; J gene: TRBJ1-5; D gene: NA; CDR3 DNA: TGCGCCAGCAGCTTGGAGGGGCGCGTCGGTCAGCCCCAGCATTTT; CDR3 protein: CASSLEGRVGQPQHF
clone size: NA; V gene: TRBV27; J gene: TRBJ1-1; D gene: TRBD1; CDR3 DNA: TGTGCCAGCAGTCCCCGGACAGGGGAGGACACTGAAGCTTTCTTT; CDR3 protein: CASSPRTGEDTEAFF
clone size: NA; V gene: TRBV5-4; J gene: TRBJ1-1; D gene: TRBD1; CDR3 DNA: TGTGCCAGCAGCAAAGACGGGACAGGGGGCGATGCCACTGAAGCTTTCTTT; CDR3 protein: CASSKDGTGGDATEAFF
clone size: NA; V gene: TRBV15; J gene: TRBJ2-5; D gene: TRBD2; CDR3 DNA: TGTGCCACCAGCAGAGCAGGGACTAGCGGGGGGGGCCAAGAGACCCAGTACTTC; CDR3 protein: CATSRAGTSGGGQETQYF
clone size: NA; V gene: TRBV2; J gene: TRBJ2-3; D gene: NA; CDR3 DNA: TGTGCCAGCAGACTCCTGCCTACGCAGTATTTT; CDR3 protein: CASRLLPTQYF
clone size: NA; V gene: TRBV14; J gene: TRBJ1-1; D gene: TRBD1; CDR3 DNA: TGTGCCAGCAGCCACTACAGGGGGCAGGGGGGTGAAGCTTTCTTT; CDR3 protein: CASSHYRGQGGEAFF
clone size: NA; V gene: TRBV6-1; J gene: TRBJ1-2; D gene: TRBD1; CDR3 DNA: TGTGCCAGCAGTGAAGGAGAGGACAGGGTACATGGCTACACCTTC; CDR3 protein: CASSEGEDRVHGYTF
clone size: NA; V gene: TRBV19; J gene: TRBJ2-7; D gene: NA; CDR3 DNA: TGTGCCACCCGGGGGTTTTCCTACGAGCAGTACTTC; CDR3 protein: CATRGFSYEQYF
clone size: NA; V gene: TRBV7-2; J gene: TRBJ2-1; D gene: NA; CDR3 DNA: TGTGCCAGCAGCCCCCATGGTGCGGACAATGAGCAGTTCTTC; CDR3 protein: CASSPHGADNEQFF
clone size: NA; V gene: TRBV6-1; J gene: TRBJ1-3; D gene: NA; CDR3 DNA: TGTGCCAGCGGGCAGGGGATCTCTGGAAACACCATATATTTT; CDR3 protein: CASGQGISGNTIYF
clone size: once; V gene: TRBV5-4; J gene: TRBJ1-2; D gene: NA; CDR3 DNA: TGTGCCAGCAGCTTGGGCGGTGGCAGCACCTTC; CDR3 protein: CASSLGGGSTF
clone size: NA; V gene: TRBV18; J gene: TRBJ1-6; D gene: TRBD1; CDR3 DNA: TGTGCCAGCCGGGGACAGAATAATTCACCCCTCCACTTT; CDR3 protein: CASRGQNNSPLHF
clone size: NA; V gene: TRBV6-1; J gene: TRBJ1-6; D gene: TRBD1; CDR3 DNA: TGTGCCAGCAGCTGGACAGGGGCTACCAATTCACCCCTCCACTTT; CDR3 protein: CASSWTGATNSPLHF
clone size: NA; V gene: TRBV11-2; J gene: TRBJ2-3; D gene: NA; CDR3 DNA: TGTGCCAGCAGCTTAGGTAGGCAGGGTAGCACAGATACGCAGTATTTT; CDR3 protein: CASSLGRQGSTDTQYF
clone size: NA; V gene: TRBV2; J gene: TRBJ2-1; D gene: NA; CDR3 DNA: TGTGCCACTACCGGGGGCTCCTACAATGAGCAGTTCTTC; CDR3 protein: CATTGGSYNEQFF
clone size: NA; V gene: TRBV7-8; J gene: TRBJ2-2; D gene: NA; CDR3 DNA: TGTGCCAGCAGCTTAGTACAGACCGGGGAGCTGTTTTTT; CDR3 protein: CASSLVQTGELFF
clone size: NA; V gene: TRBV4-1; J gene: TRBJ1-2; D gene: TRBD1; CDR3 DNA: TGCGCCAGCAGCCCCTCCCAGGGGGCTAACTATGGCTACACCTTC; CDR3 protein: CASSPSQGANYGYTF
clone size: NA; V gene: TRBV6-4; J gene: TRBJ2-3; D gene: TRBD1; CDR3 DNA: TGTGCCAGCAGTGGGACAGGAGACACAGATACGCAGTATTTT; CDR3 protein: CASSGTGDTDTQYF
clone size: NA; V gene: TRBV29-1; J gene: TRBJ1-1; D gene: NA; CDR3 DNA: TGCAGCGTTGAAGCGGGAGGTGACACTGAAGCTTTCTTT; CDR3 protein: CSVEAGGDTEAFF
clone size: NA; V gene: TRBV19; J gene: TRBJ1-2; D gene: NA; CDR3 DNA: TGTGCCAGTAGTTATGGGCCCATGGGTAACTATGGCTACACCTTC; CDR3 protein: CASSYGPMGNYGYTF
clone size: NA; V gene: TRBV7-2; J gene: TRBJ1-5; D gene: NA; CDR3 DNA: TGTGCCAGCAGCTTCGGTTTCGGGGGTGGCAATCAGCCCCAGCATTTT; CDR3 protein: CASSFGFGGGNQPQHF
clone size: once; V gene: TRBV5-4; J gene: TRBJ2-1; D gene: NA; CDR3 DNA: TGTGCCAGCAGCTTAGTAGATGAGCAGTTCTTC; CDR3 protein: CASSLVDEQFF
clone size: NA; V gene: TRBV2; J gene: TRBJ1-1; D gene: NA; CDR3 DNA: TGTGCCAGCAGCTTTGACAGGAACACTGAAGCTTTCTTT; CDR3 protein: CASSFDRNTEAFF
clone size: NA; V gene: TRBV5-3; J gene: TRBJ1-1; D gene: NA; CDR3 DNA: TGTGCCAGAAGCTTGCGGAACACTGAAGCTTTCTTT; CDR3 protein: CARSLRNTEAFF
clone size: NA; V gene: TRBV16; J gene: TRBJ1-2; D gene: NA; CDR3 DNA: TGTGCCAGCAGCCAATCAGCAAACTATGGCTACACCTTC; CDR3 protein: CASSQSANYGYTF
clone size: NA; V gene: TRBV19; J gene: TRBJ1-5; D gene: TRBD1; CDR3 DNA: TGTGCCAGTAGCCAGGGGGATCAGCCCCAGCATTTT; CDR3 protein: CASSQGDQPQHF
clone size: few; V gene: TRBV27; J gene: TRBJ1-1; D gene: NA; CDR3 DNA: TGTGCCAGCAGTCAGGGCCCGGTTTGGGGAGCTTTCTTT; CDR3 protein: CASSQGPVWGAFF